The source of this TCR beta chain is a study of blood T cell repertoires in COVID-19. Assay used: immunoSEQ multiplex PCR; TCRdb lists only in-frame clones, some missing. Of under 200,000 clones listed, over 75% are singletons. CDR1 and CDR2 (germline): PRHDT, FYEKMQ (reference sequence). The CDR3 runs 15 residues. V trimming: 1 base; J trimming: 8 bases; junction bases outside the gene matches: 10. This clone has more than one count but fewer than ten. The receptor was derived from a woman older than 75 with acute or convalescent COVID-19. The sample was peripheral blood. The chain links TRBV13 to TRBJ1-2; 7 nucleotides match TRBD1. The DNA of the CDR3 is TGTGCCAGCAGCTTAGCCGACAGGGCCATGGGGGGCTACACCTTC. Translation gives CASSLADRAMGGYTF. Supplemented by reference TRBV13 and TRBJ1-2, the full variable domain reads AAGVIQSPRHLIKEKRETATLKCYPIPRHDTVYWYQQGPGQDPQFLISFYEKMQSDKGSIPDRFSAQQFSDYHSELNMSSLELGDSALYFCASSLADRAMGGYTFGSGTRLTVV.